The T cell receptor (beta chain) under discussion was sequenced for a study of shared clonotypes between healthy human individuals. Study-wide context: Samples came from two female and a few male donors aged 18 to 49.

In regard to this clone: Antigen specificity is unknown.

Overall study findings and caveats: The study drew on few donors, limiting represented genetic and exposure-history diversity.

Generated by immunoSEQ multiplex PCR, the TCRdb table keeps only in-frame clones and is missing some. The sample has about 2.4 million clones, around 94% seen once. Specimen: naive CD4+ T cells sorted from blood. The subset: CD45RA+ positively selected. The clonotype comes from a man younger than 35 in good health.

CDR3 sequence reads: CASSLAVGSGREQYF. CDR3 DNA sequence: TGCGCCAGCAGCTTGGCGGTCGGGAGTGGTCGCGAGCAGTACTTC. The chain recombines TRBV5-1 with TRBJ2-7; D might be TRBD2 (6 bases). The V end lost 0 bases, the J end lost 6 bases, and 16 bases lay between the germline ends. In germline, CDR1 is SGHRS, CDR2 YFSETQ. The CDR3 consists of 15 residues.